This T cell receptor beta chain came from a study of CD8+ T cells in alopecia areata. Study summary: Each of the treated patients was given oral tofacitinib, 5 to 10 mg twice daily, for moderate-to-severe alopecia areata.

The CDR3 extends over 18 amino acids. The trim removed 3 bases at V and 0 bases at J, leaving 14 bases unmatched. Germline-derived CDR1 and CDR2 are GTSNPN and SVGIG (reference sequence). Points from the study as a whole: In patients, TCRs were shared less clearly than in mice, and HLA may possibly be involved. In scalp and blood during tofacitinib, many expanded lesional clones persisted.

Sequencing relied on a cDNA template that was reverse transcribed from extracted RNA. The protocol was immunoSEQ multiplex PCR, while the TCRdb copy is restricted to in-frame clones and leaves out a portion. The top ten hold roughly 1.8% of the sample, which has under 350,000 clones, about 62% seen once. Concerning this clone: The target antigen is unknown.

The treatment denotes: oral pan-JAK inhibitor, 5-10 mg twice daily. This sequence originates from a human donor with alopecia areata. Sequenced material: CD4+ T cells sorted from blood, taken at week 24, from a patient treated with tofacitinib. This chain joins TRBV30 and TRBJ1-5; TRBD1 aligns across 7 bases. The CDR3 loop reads CAWRPKGTVLYSNQPQHF. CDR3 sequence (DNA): TGTGCCTGGAGACCAAAGGGGACAGTCCTTTATAGCAATCAGCCCCAGCATTTT.